A selection of T cell receptor beta chains follows, all from one sample in a study of Ad26.COV2.S vaccination and SARS-CoV-2 variants. Here immunoSEQ multiplex PCR was the method, and the copy in TCRdb shows in-frame clones only, minus some. The sample has about 680,000 clones; 89% are singletons. Sequenced material: peripheral blood, taken in a trial of Ad26.COV2.S vaccine versus placebo. The origin of the receptors is a person between 18 and 65 years old who received the Ad26.COV2.S COVID-19 vaccine or a placebo. CDR3s include the opening cysteine and the closing phenylalanine or tryptophan. A D gene is named only where the DNA matches it firmly. Size is omitted from some rows. Given values are once, few, many or a class for expanded clones.

J gene: TRBJ1-2
D gene: NA
V gene: TRBV18
clone size: NA
CDR3 protein: CASSPGQSPIYGYTF
CDR3 DNA: TGTGCCAGCTCACCCGGACAAAGTCCTATTTATGGCTACACCTTC

J gene: TRBJ1-4
D gene: NA
V gene: TRBV6-5
clone size: NA
CDR3 protein: CASSYLTNEKLFF
CDR3 DNA: TGTGCCAGCAGTTACTTAACTAATGAAAAACTGTTTTTT

J gene: TRBJ2-5
D gene: NA
V gene: TRBV30
clone size: NA
CDR3 protein: CAWSVSQETQYF
CDR3 DNA: TGTGCCTGGAGTGTGAGCCAAGAGACCCAGTACTTC

J gene: TRBJ2-3
D gene: NA
V gene: TRBV7-2
clone size: few
CDR3 protein: CASSFGTLTDTQYF
CDR3 DNA: TGTGCCAGCAGCTTCGGGACTCTCACAGATACGCAGTATTTT

J gene: TRBJ2-7
D gene: NA
V gene: TRBV11-3
clone size: once
CDR3 protein: CASSLGERAGAFHEQYF
CDR3 DNA: TGTGCCAGCAGCCTCGGGGAGCGTGCGGGCGCATTCCACGAGCAGTACTTC

J gene: TRBJ2-5
D gene: NA
V gene: TRBV6-5
clone size: NA
CDR3 protein: CASRAWDPARETQYF
CDR3 DNA: TGTGCCAGCAGGGCTTGGGATCCCGCACGGGAGACCCAGTACTTC

J gene: TRBJ1-5
D gene: NA
V gene: TRBV4-1
clone size: few
CDR3 protein: CASSQDRRGWDGQPQHF
CDR3 DNA: TGCGCCAGCAGCCAAGATAGGAGGGGCTGGGATGGTCAGCCCCAGCATTTT

J gene: TRBJ2-3
D gene: TRBD2
V gene: TRBV6-5
clone size: once
CDR3 protein: CASSYRAGVIDTQYF
CDR3 DNA: TGTGCCAGCAGTTACCGAGCGGGAGTTATAGATACGCAGTATTTT

J gene: TRBJ1-2
D gene: TRBD1
V gene: TRBV6-5
clone size: NA
CDR3 protein: CASSRGDRGLGGYTF
CDR3 DNA: TGTGCCAGCAGTCGAGGGGACAGGGGGCTTGGTGGCTACACCTTC

J gene: TRBJ1-6
D gene: NA
V gene: TRBV7-9
clone size: NA
CDR3 protein: CASSSGYLNSPLHF
CDR3 DNA: TGTGCCAGCAGTTCTGGCTATCTAAATTCACCCCTCCACTTT

J gene: TRBJ2-1
D gene: NA
V gene: TRBV5-4
clone size: NA
CDR3 protein: CASSLGGEEQFF
CDR3 DNA: TGTGCCAGCAGTCTAGGAGGAGAAGAGCAGTTCTTC

J gene: TRBJ1-4
D gene: TRBD1
V gene: TRBV6-6
clone size: NA
CDR3 protein: CASRGQEANEKLFF
CDR3 DNA: TGTGCCAGCAGGGGACAGGAGGCTAATGAAAAACTGTTTTTT

J gene: TRBJ1-3
D gene: NA
V gene: TRBV30
clone size: NA
CDR3 protein: CAWSRGSAGNTIYF
CDR3 DNA: TGTGCCTGGAGTCGGGGATCGGCTGGAAACACCATATATTTT

J gene: TRBJ1-1
D gene: NA
V gene: TRBV5-1
clone size: NA
CDR3 protein: CASSPRAQGTEAFF
CDR3 DNA: TGCGCCAGCAGCCCCCGGGCCCAGGGGACTGAAGCTTTCTTT

J gene: TRBJ2-3
D gene: NA
V gene: TRBV2
clone size: once
CDR3 protein: CASPRGSTDTQYF
CDR3 DNA: TGTGCCAGCCCCCGGGGGAGCACAGATACGCAGTATTTT

J gene: TRBJ2-5
D gene: NA
V gene: TRBV3-1/TRBV3-2
clone size: once
CDR3 protein: CASSQEEFYQETQYF
CDR3 DNA: TGTGCCAGCAGCCAAGAAGAATTCTACCAAGAGACCCAGTACTTC

J gene: TRBJ1-1
D gene: NA
V gene: TRBV7-9
clone size: NA
CDR3 protein: CASSLGGRFTEAFF
CDR3 DNA: TGTGCCAGCAGCTTAGGGGGAAGGTTCACTGAAGCTTTCTTT

J gene: TRBJ1-5
D gene: NA
V gene: TRBV19
clone size: few
CDR3 protein: CASSIDNGARSNQPQHF
CDR3 DNA: TGTGCCAGTAGTATAGATAATGGGGCCAGGTCTAATCAGCCCCAGCATTTT

J gene: TRBJ1-5
D gene: NA
V gene: TRBV7-8
clone size: few
CDR3 protein: CASSLMVGQPQHF
CDR3 DNA: TGTGCCAGCAGCTTAATGGTAGGGCAGCCCCAGCATTTT

J gene: TRBJ1-6
D gene: NA
V gene: TRBV11-1
clone size: few
CDR3 protein: CASSLRRGPPLHF
CDR3 DNA: TGTGCCAGCAGCCTTCGCAGGGGTCCACCCCTCCACTTT

J gene: TRBJ1-2
D gene: NA
V gene: TRBV6-5
clone size: NA
CDR3 protein: CASSFRGKITGGYTF
CDR3 DNA: TGTGCCAGCAGTTTCCGCGGCAAAATCACGGGAGGCTACACCTTC

J gene: TRBJ2-2
D gene: NA
V gene: TRBV7-9
clone size: NA
CDR3 protein: CASSEGGTGELFF
CDR3 DNA: TGTGCCAGCAGTGAGGGAGGCACCGGGGAGCTGTTTTTT

J gene: TRBJ2-7
D gene: NA
V gene: TRBV3-1/TRBV3-2
clone size: NA
CDR3 protein: CASSPTSGIYEQYF
CDR3 DNA: TGTGCCAGCAGCCCAACCAGCGGTATCTACGAGCAGTACTTC

J gene: TRBJ2-5
D gene: NA
V gene: TRBV5-6
clone size: NA
CDR3 protein: CASSPGANSQYF
CDR3 DNA: TGTGCCAGCAGCCCGGGAGCGAATTCCCAGTACTTC

J gene: TRBJ1-6
D gene: TRBD1
V gene: TRBV5-4
clone size: NA
CDR3 protein: CASSPGQAYNSPLHF
CDR3 DNA: TGTGCCAGCAGCCCGGGACAGGCCTATAATTCACCCCTCCACTTT

J gene: TRBJ1-1
D gene: NA
V gene: TRBV12-3/TRBV12-4
clone size: few
CDR3 protein: CASSRDTEAFF
CDR3 DNA: TGTGCCAGTTCACGGGACACTGAAGCTTTCTTT

J gene: TRBJ1-6
D gene: NA
V gene: TRBV7-2
clone size: NA
CDR3 protein: CASSVENSPLHF
CDR3 DNA: TGTGCCAGCAGCGTCGAGAATTCACCCCTCCACTTT

J gene: TRBJ2-1
D gene: TRBD2
V gene: TRBV18
clone size: once
CDR3 protein: CASSPPTGLAGNEQFF
CDR3 DNA: TGTGCCAGCTCACCACCGACGGGACTAGCCGGCAATGAGCAGTTCTTC

J gene: TRBJ1-5
D gene: NA
V gene: TRBV2
clone size: NA
CDR3 protein: CASIRDRGQPQHF
CDR3 DNA: TGTGCCAGCATTCGGGACCGGGGTCAGCCCCAGCATTTT

J gene: TRBJ1-1
D gene: NA
V gene: TRBV5-1
clone size: NA
CDR3 protein: CASSTLPNTEAFF
CDR3 DNA: TGCGCCAGCAGCACCCTCCCTAACACTGAAGCTTTCTTT

J gene: TRBJ2-7
D gene: TRBD2
V gene: TRBV6-5
clone size: NA
CDR3 protein: CASNPSGGSYEQYF
CDR3 DNA: TGTGCCAGCAACCCATCGGGAGGGTCCTACGAGCAGTACTTC

J gene: TRBJ1-3
D gene: NA
V gene: TRBV30
clone size: NA
CDR3 protein: CAWSVQTGNTIYF
CDR3 DNA: TGTGCCTGGAGTGTACAGACTGGAAACACCATATATTTT

J gene: TRBJ1-3
D gene: NA
V gene: TRBV6-2/TRBV6-3
clone size: NA
CDR3 protein: CASSYQFSGNTIYF
CDR3 DNA: TGTGCCAGCAGTTATCAGTTCTCTGGAAACACCATATATTTT

J gene: TRBJ2-5
D gene: TRBD1
V gene: TRBV29-1
clone size: NA
CDR3 protein: CSVHRGTETQYF
CDR3 DNA: TGCAGCGTCCACAGGGGCACTGAGACCCAGTACTTC

J gene: TRBJ1-1
D gene: TRBD1
V gene: TRBV18
clone size: NA
CDR3 protein: CASSKQGTEAFF
CDR3 DNA: TGTGCCAGCTCAAAACAGGGGACTGAAGCTTTCTTT

J gene: TRBJ1-5
D gene: NA
V gene: TRBV7-9
clone size: NA
CDR3 protein: CASSSSGQNQPQHF
CDR3 DNA: TGTGCCAGCAGCTCCTCGGGACAAAATCAGCCCCAGCATTTT

J gene: TRBJ1-5
D gene: NA
V gene: TRBV4-1
clone size: once
CDR3 protein: CASSQDGQPQHF
CDR3 DNA: TGCGCCAGCAGCCAAGACGGTCAGCCCCAGCATTTT

J gene: TRBJ2-7
D gene: NA
V gene: TRBV6-1
clone size: NA
CDR3 protein: CASSDGQVWFEQYF
CDR3 DNA: TGTGCCAGCAGTGACGGACAAGTTTGGTTCGAGCAGTACTTC

J gene: TRBJ2-1
D gene: TRBD1
V gene: TRBV6-5
clone size: NA
CDR3 protein: CASSLTGTGNNEQFF
CDR3 DNA: TGTGCCAGCAGTTTAACCGGGACAGGGAACAATGAGCAGTTCTTC